The next 23 T cell receptor beta chains were all read from a single sample in a study of cytomegalovirus exposure and HLA in healthy donors. PCR involved 60 Vbeta and 13 Jbeta primers. Assay used: immunoSEQ multiplex PCR; TCRdb lists only in-frame clones, some missing. Among tens of thousands of clones listed, roughly 86% were seen once. The sample taken for sequencing was PBMCs. The receptors derive from a human donor in good health.

The V gene is TRBV6-5, the J gene TRBJ1-6; D unclear. Germline CDR1 is MNHEY and CDR2 is SVGAGI. The CDR3 totals 13 residues. Deletions cut 3 bases from V and 4 bases from J, with 4 bases between. The CDR3, as DNA: TGTGCCAGCAGTTATAAATATAATTCACCCCTCCACTTT. Its protein product is CASSYKYNSPLHF.

V and J are TRBV5-1 and TRBJ1-5; 7 bases align to TRBD1. The V and J ends lost 0 bases and 3 bases, in that order; junction bases with no gene match: 3. Germline V gene data show CDR1 as SGHRS and CDR2 as YFSETQ. This CDR3 is 15 amino acids long. CDR3 sequence: CASSLEGQYNQPQHF. CDR3 nucleotides: TGCGCCAGCAGCTTGGAGGGACAGTACAATCAGCCCCAGCATTTT.

The chain combines TRBV4-2 with TRBJ1-5; D is perhaps TRBD1 (5 bases). The germline CDR1 and CDR2 sequences are LGHNA and YNFKEQ. V dropped 0 bases and J dropped 7 bases, with 10 bases sitting between them. The length of the CDR3 is 14 residues. The CDR3 DNA follows: TGTGCCAGCAGCCAAGATGGGGGGAGACAGCCCCAGCATTTT. Protein sequence: CASSQDGGRQPQHF.

This clone has only a few counts. This chain connects TRBV4-1 to TRBJ1-6, with a weak D call TRBD1 (5 bases). Looked up from germline, CDR1 is MGHRA and CDR2 is YSYEKL. Trimming took off 1 base at V and 7 bases at J, with 11 bases between the two ends. The length of the CDR3 is 15 residues. CDR3 region: CASSQAPGGNSPLHF. In DNA, the CDR3 is TGCGCCAGCAGCCAAGCGCCGGGGGGAAATTCACCCCTCCACTTT.

The chain couples TRBV1 to TRBJ2-1; TRBD2, the D gene given by the table, was not confirmed from the DNA. TRBV1 is classified as a pseudogene. This CDR3 has 13 amino acids. In nucleotides, the CDR3 is TGCACCAGCAGCCAAGGGAGAGACAATGAGCAGTTCTTC. Translation: CTSSQGRDNEQFF.

V usage is TRBV7-2 and J usage is TRBJ2-1; 9 nucleotides align to TRBD1. The V gene end was trimmed by 4 bases and the J gene end by 3 bases; junction bases not matched to a gene: 7. This CDR3 spans 16 amino acids. Germline V gene lookup returns CDR1 SGHTA and CDR2 FQGNSA. CDR3 loop: CASSSPGTGIYNEQFF. The CDR3 coding sequence is TGTGCCAGCAGCTCCCCCGGGACAGGGATCTACAATGAGCAGTTCTTC.

This clone has just a few counts. The V call is TRBV2, the J call TRBJ1-2, with D possibly being TRBD1 (5 bases). The CDR3 sequence is 14 residues long. Trimming removed 6 bases at V and 0 bases at J, with 11 bases between. The germline gives CDR1 SNHLY, CDR2 FYNNEI. CDR3 nucleotide sequence: TGTGCCAGCAGATCTGACAGTACTAACTATGGCTACACCTTC. This sequence encodes CASRSDSTNYGYTF.

This sequence joins TRBV7-9 and TRBJ1-2, with 8 bases identical to TRBD1. Germline-derived CDR1 and CDR2 are SEHNR and FQNEAQ (reference sequence). V gave up 8 bases and J gave up 3 bases; unmatched junction bases: 8. This CDR3 comprises 14 residues. The CDR3 nucleotides read TGTGCCAGCCGTCGGGACAGGAATGACTATGGCTACACCTTC. Translation: CASRRDRNDYGYTF.

The V call is TRBV5-1, the J call TRBJ2-1; 10 nucleotides match TRBD2. The trim removed 0 bases at V and 9 bases at J, leaving 6 bases unmatched. CDR3 length: 15 residues. Germline CDR1 SGHRS, CDR2 YFSETQ. This CDR3 reads CASSLAPSGGGEQFF. The CDR3, as DNA: TGCGCCAGCAGCTTGGCTCCTAGCGGGGGTGGTGAGCAGTTCTTC.

The sample holds a few counts of this clone. In DNA form, the CDR3 reads TGCGCCAGCAGGCAGGGCCTCTCTGGGGCCAACGTCCTGACTTTC. This translates into CASRQGLSGANVLTF. The rearrangement links TRBV5-1 to TRBJ2-6; a possible D gene is TRBD1 (5 bases). Germline V gene sequence: CDR1 SGHRS, CDR2 YFSETQ. This CDR3 contains 15 residues. Trimming pared 5 bases from V and 0 bases from J, leaving 9 bases between.

The gene calls are TRBV9 and TRBJ1-1, with a weak D call TRBD1 (6 bases). Trimming pared 4 bases from V and 2 bases from J, leaving 9 bases between. This CDR3 spans 13 amino acids. CDR1 is SGDLS, CDR2 YYNGEE, per germline. DNA for the CDR3: TGTGCCAGCAGCAAGGGACAAAACACTGAAGCTTTCTTT. Protein product: CASSKGQNTEAFF.

DNA of the CDR3: TGTGCCAGCAGCCAGGAACGCCGGACTAGCGCAAAATACTTC. Translated, it gives CASSQERRTSAKYF. The chain couples TRBV11-2 to TRBJ2-4, with 9 bases aligning to TRBD2. Germline V gene data show CDR1 as SGHAT and CDR2 as FQNNGV. This CDR3 has 14 residues. The J segment lost 16 bases and the V segment lost 5 bases, leaving 15 bases of the junction unmatched.

The V call is TRBV7-2, the J call TRBJ2-7; a weak D match, TRBD2 (5 bases). Trimming stripped 5 bases from V and 4 bases from J, with 12 bases between. There are 13 residues in the CDR3. Germline assignment: CDR1 SGHTA and CDR2 FQGNSA. The CDR3 bases are TGTGCCAGCAGCCGGGAACCAAATTACGAGCAGTACTTC. Translating it yields CASSREPNYEQYF.

This chain's CDR3 is CASSWQGAVQETQYF. The CDR3 DNA is TGTGCCAGCAGCTGGCAGGGGGCCGTCCAAGAGACCCAGTACTTC. The chain couples TRBV5-5 to TRBJ2-5; 8 bases fit TRBD1. The CDR3 has 15 residues. Germline assignment: CDR1 SGHKS and CDR2 YYEKEE (reference sequence). Losses at the gene ends were 3 bases for V and 1 base for J; bases not matched to a gene: 5. Full variable domain (outside the CDR3, taken from reference TRBV5-5 and TRBJ2-5): DAGVTQSPTHLIKTRGQQVTLRCSPISGHKSVSWYQQVLGQGPQFIFQYYEKEERGRGNFPDRFSARQFPNYSSELNVNALLLGDSALYLCASSWQGAVQETQYFGPGTRLLVL.

The chain couples TRBV5-8 to TRBJ1-1, with D tentatively TRBD1 (5 bases). The CDR3 is made up of 12 amino acids. Between the trimmed V and J ends, which lost 4 bases and 8 bases, there was a span of 12 bases. Looked up from germline, CDR1 is SGHTS and CDR2 is YDEGEE. The CDR3 region is CASSRGTVEAFF. As DNA, the CDR3 is TGTGCCAGCAGCCGCGGGACTGTAGAAGCTTTCTTT.

This clone was counted a few times. This chain links TRBV6-4 with TRBJ1-5, with D hard to call. Germline CDR1 and CDR2: MRHNA and SNTAGT. V lost 3 bases and J lost 2, with 11 bases in between. The CDR3 is 15 amino acids. The CDR3 DNA is TGTGCCAGCAGTGAGGTCTCGGGTGGCAATCAGCCCCAGCATTTT. It yields the protein CASSEVSGGNQPQHF.

The chain carries TRBV25-1 and TRBJ2-1; 8 bases align to TRBD2. Germline assignment: CDR1 MGHDK and CDR2 SYGVNS. This CDR3 comprises 16 residues. After removal of 7 bases from V and 8 bases from J, the junction contained 16 bases not matched to a gene. CDR3 sequence (DNA): TGTGCCAGCACTTTCCACCCTAACGGGGGGGCCCATGAGCAGTTCTTC. It is translated as CASTFHPNGGAHEQFF.

The chain employs TRBV4-3 and TRBJ1-4, with D unresolved. V dropped 4 bases and J dropped 5 bases, with 8 bases sitting between them. This CDR3 is built from 13 residues. CDR1 LGHNA and CDR2 YSLEER come from the germline V gene. The CDR3 sequence is CASSRRRNEKLFF. CDR3 nucleotide sequence: TGCGCCAGCAGCCGTCGGAGGAATGAAAAACTGTTTTTT.

This clone was counted once. The J gene is TRBJ1-5, the V gene TRBV7-8; 9 bases are shared with TRBD1. Germline V gene lookup returns CDR1 SGHVS and CDR2 FQNEAQ. The CDR3 length is 15 residues. J gave up 2 bases and V 5 bases, and 4 bases lay outside the gene matches. The CDR3 sequence is CASSPGTGRNQPQHF. CDR3 coding DNA: TGTGCCAGCAGCCCTGGGACAGGGCGCAATCAGCCCCAGCATTTT.

The CDR3 protein is CASSSGLAGVNEQFF. The CDR3 region has the DNA TGTGCCAGCAGCTCGGGACTAGCGGGAGTGAATGAGCAGTTCTTC. This sequence joins TRBV7-3 and TRBJ2-1; 14 nucleotides agree with TRBD2. Germline CDR1 is SGHTA and CDR2 is FQGTGA. The CDR3 contains 15 residues. V lost 4 bases and J lost 7; bases outside the gene matches: 3. Looking up the rest from reference TRBV7-3 and TRBJ2-1 gives the full variable domain: GAGVSQTPSNKVTEKGKYVELRCDPISGHTALYWYRQSLGQGPEFLIYFQGTGAADDSGLPNDRFFAVRPEGSVSTLKIQRTERGDSAVYLCASSSGLAGVNEQFFGPGTRLTVL.

This chain connects TRBV2 to TRBJ1-5; D remains unclear. V lost 6 bases and J 2 bases, leaving 20 bases between the germline ends. This CDR3 is built from 17 residues. Germline CDR1 SNHLY, CDR2 FYNNEI. CDR3: CASRFSGEAVGNQPQHF. CDR3 bases: TGTGCCAGCAGGTTTTCCGGGGAGGCCGTGGGCAATCAGCCCCAGCATTTT.

The chain uses TRBV11-2 and TRBJ2-3; a possible D gene is TRBD1 (6 bases). Germline V gene lookup returns CDR1 SGHAT and CDR2 FQNNGV. This CDR3 contains 13 residues. V was pared by 1 base and J by 4 bases, with 6 bases between. CDR3 sequence: CASSLGGPDTQYF. The CDR3, as DNA: TGTGCCAGCAGCTTAGGGGGGCCAGATACGCAGTATTTT.

This clone was observed a handful of times. The genes are TRBV5-1 and TRBJ2-3; D call uncertain. This CDR3 has 15 residues. Deletions cut 4 bases from V and 0 bases from J, with 12 bases between. CDR1 and CDR2 (germline): SGHRS, YFSETQ. The CDR3 loop is CASSLGGPSTDTQYF. CDR3 DNA: TGCGCCAGCAGCCTAGGTGGCCCTAGCACAGATACGCAGTATTTT.